This T cell receptor (beta chain) was identified during a study of blood T cell repertoires in COVID-19. Germline CDR1 LNHDA, CDR2 SQIVND (reference sequence). Unmatched junction bases numbered 9, after V lost 3 bases and J lost 1 base. The CDR3 length is 17 residues. Data came from immunoSEQ multiplex PCR; TCRdb stores just in-frame clones and leaves some out. This table holds 200,000 to 250,000 clones, 86% found once. The sequence was obtained from a woman aged 45-65 years in a cohort exposed to, infected with or recovered from COVID-19 (not recorded which). The J gene is TRBJ2-5, the V gene TRBV19, with 9 bases that match TRBD2. Sequenced: PBMCs or T cells enriched from blood (not recorded which). The DNA of the CDR3 is TGTGCCAGTAGTATTGGGGGGCTAGCGGGGACCCAAGAGACCCAGTACTTC. It translates to CASSIGGLAGTQETQYF.